This passage covers 17 T cell receptor beta chains from one sample sequenced in a study of blood T cell repertoires in COVID-19. Libraries were prepared by immunoSEQ multiplex PCR; TCRdb keeps only in-frame clonotypes and omits some of them. The sample lists roughly 110,000 clones; 70% to 90% were seen once. Specimen: peripheral blood. These receptors were obtained from a woman in her forties or fifties with acute or convalescent COVID-19.

CDR3 nucleotides: TGTGCCAGCATGGCGGTAACCTACGAGCAGTACTTC. This encodes CASMAVTYEQYF. J is TRBJ2-7 and V is TRBV2; D is ambiguous. The CDR3 is 12 amino acids. Trimming shortened V by 7 bases and J by 2 bases, and 9 bases separated the two germline ends. Per the germline V gene, CDR1 is SNHLY and CDR2 is FYNNEI.

In nucleotides, the CDR3 is TGTGCCAGCAGGGCCCTGAACACTGAAGCTTTCTTT. Residues: CASRALNTEAFF. The chain employs TRBV6-5 and TRBJ1-1; D not certain. V lost 6 bases to trimming and J lost 0 bases, with 5 bases between them. The length of the CDR3 is 12 residues. The V gene's germline CDR1 is MNHEY and CDR2 SVGAGI.

V and J are TRBV5-4 and TRBJ1-3; tentative D call: TRBD1 (6 bases). There are 18 residues in the CDR3. V lost 0 bases, J lost 2 bases, and 18 bases lay in between. CDR1 is SGHNT and CDR2 is YYREEE in the germline V gene (reference sequence). CDR3 amino acids: CASSLDIGQGLAGNTIYF. The CDR3 DNA sequence: TGTGCCAGCAGCTTGGATATTGGGCAGGGGCTGGCTGGAAACACCATATATTTT. The full variable domain, completed using reference TRBV5-4 and TRBJ1-3, is ETGVTQSPTHLIKTRGQQVTLRCSSQSGHNTVSWYQQALGQGPQFIFQYYREEENGRGNFPPRFSGLQFPNYSSELNVNALELDDSALYLCASSLDIGQGLAGNTIYFGEGSWLTVV.

The chain uses TRBV9 and TRBJ1-1; D perhaps matches TRBD1 (6 bases). V dropped 3 bases and J dropped 1 base, with 16 bases sitting between them. CDR1 and CDR2 from the germline V gene are SGDLS and YYNGEE. CDR3 length: 16 amino acids. In DNA form, the CDR3 reads TGTGCCAGCAGCGCCAGGGGCGAGGGTGGGAACACTGAAGCTTTCTTT. It specifies CASSARGEGGNTEAFF.

The V and J genes are TRBV7-3 and TRBJ2-1; TRBD2 aligns across 7 bases. V was clipped by 1 base and J by 8 bases; unmatched bases: 5. Germline CDR1 is SGHTA and CDR2 is FQGTGA. The CDR3 extends over 14 amino acids. CDR3 in DNA: TGTGCCAGCAGCTTAAGTATGGGGAGGGATGAGCAGTTCTTC. Its protein is CASSLSMGRDEQFF.

This chain links TRBV19 with TRBJ2-5, with TRBD1 matching over 7 bases. The CDR3 sequence is 16 residues long. The germline V gene has CDR1 LNHDA and CDR2 SQIVND (reference sequence). Trimming at V came to 0 bases and at J to 5 bases, leaving 9 bases not matched to a gene. The CDR3 bases are TGTGCCAGTAGTATAGAAACGACAGGGTACGGGGAGACCCAGTACTTC. Amino acids: CASSIETTGYGETQYF.

The chain is built from TRBV15 and TRBJ1-2, with a tentative D call TRBD1 (6 bases). The CDR3 length is 15 residues. V lost 0 bases to trimming and J lost 4 bases, with 12 bases between them. Per the germline V gene, CDR1 is LNHNV and CDR2 is YYDKDF (reference sequence). The CDR3 DNA sequence: TGTGCCACCAGCAGAGAGAGGACAGCCGGCTATGGCTACACCTTC. Residues: CATSRERTAGYGYTF.

The CDR3 reads CASSVGARPNTGELFF. DNA of the CDR3: TGTGCCAGCAGCGTAGGCGCTCGTCCGAACACCGGGGAGCTGTTTTTT. The chain employs TRBV9 and TRBJ2-2; D uncertain. Germline loops: CDR1 SGDLS, CDR2 YYNGEE. The V and J ends lost 0 bases and 0 bases respectively, with 9 bases between them. The CDR3 runs 16 residues.

The sample holds one count of this clone. The J gene is TRBJ1-2, the V gene TRBV29-1; D call uncertain. The length of the CDR3 is 12 residues. Germline V gene sequence: CDR1 SQVTM, CDR2 ANQGSEA. Trimming pared 3 bases from V and 8 bases from J, leaving 13 bases between. The CDR3 nucleotides are TGCAGCGTTGAGGGAGGAGCTGAAGGCTACACCTTC. This translates into CSVEGGAEGYTF. Full variable domain (rest looked up from reference TRBV29-1 and TRBJ1-2): SAVISQKPSRDICQRGTSLTIQCQVDSQVTMMFWYRQQPGQSLTLIATANQGSEATYESGFVIDKFPISRPNLTFSTLTVSNMSPEDSSIYLCSVEGGAEGYTFGSGTRLTVV.

This clone came up a few times. V and J are TRBV29-1 and TRBJ1-3; D remains unclear. V gave up 6 bases and J gave up 0 bases, with 15 bases separating them. This CDR3 contains 15 residues. CDR1 is SQVTM and CDR2 is ANQGSEA in the germline V gene. The CDR3 region is CSVAFGLLSGNTIYF. The CDR3 DNA sequence: TGCAGCGTAGCTTTTGGACTCCTCTCTGGAAACACCATATATTTT.

The CDR3: CASSEGPGNQPQHF. For the CDR3, the DNA is TGTGCCAGCAGCGAAGGCCCGGGGAATCAGCCCCAGCATTTT. This rearrangement joins TRBV7-2 to TRBJ1-5; D call uncertain. The V and J ends lost 5 bases and 4 bases respectively, with 12 bases between them. CDR1 and CDR2 from the germline V gene are SGHTA and FQGNSA. This CDR3 contains 14 residues.

V gene TRBV28 combines with J gene TRBJ1-2; 10 bases are shared with TRBD1. V was clipped by 6 bases and J by 8 bases; unmatched bases: 12. Germline CDR1 reads MDHEN; CDR2 reads SYDVKM. CDR3 length equals 15 residues. CDR3: CASSLPDRGRRGYTF. The DNA of the CDR3 is TGTGCCAGCAGCTTACCTGACAGGGGGCGACGGGGCTACACCTTC.

This rearrangement joins TRBV2 to TRBJ1-3, with D possibly matching TRBD1 (6 bases). V lost 8 bases and J 4 bases, leaving 15 bases between the germline ends. CDR1 is SNHLY and CDR2 is FYNNEI in the germline V gene. This CDR3 has 14 amino acids. The CDR3 region has the DNA TGTGCCAGCTTACTTACAGGGTCGGGAAACACCATATATTTT. Protein product: CASLLTGSGNTIYF.

CDR3 region: CASREGGSTYEQYF. CDR3 nucleotide sequence: TGTGCCAGCAGGGAGGGAGGATCAACCTACGAGCAGTACTTC. The V call is TRBV6-1, the J call TRBJ2-7; weak D call: TRBD2 (6 bases). V dropped 6 bases and J dropped 2 bases, with 14 bases sitting between them. Germline V gene data show CDR1 as MNHNS and CDR2 as SASEGT. The CDR3 loop spans 14 amino acids.

The chain joins TRBV19 to TRBJ2-1; 8 bases are shared with TRBD1. The germline V gene has CDR1 LNHDA and CDR2 SQIVND (reference sequence). The CDR3 contains 16 residues. Germline trimming cut 5 bases from V and 6 bases from J; bases unmatched to any gene: 12. The CDR3 nucleotides read TGTGCCAGTAGTGCGGGGATAGGACAGGGAAGCAATGAGCAGTTCTTC. It translates to CASSAGIGQGSNEQFF.

Only one count was recorded for this clone. The chain links TRBV19 to TRBJ1-2, with TRBD1 matching 7 bases. Trimming at V came to 3 bases and at J to 3 bases, leaving 7 bases not matched to a gene. The CDR3 has 15 amino acids. From germline, CDR1 is LNHDA and CDR2 SQIVND (reference sequence). CDR3 sequence: CASSMTAGGHYGYTF. In nucleotides, the CDR3 is TGTGCCAGTAGTATGACGGCAGGGGGGCACTATGGCTACACCTTC.

V is TRBV2 and J is TRBJ1-1, with TRBD1 as a possible D gene (6 bases). The germline V gene encodes CDR1 SNHLY and CDR2 FYNNEI. The CDR3 spans 16 residues. V shed 4 bases and J shed 4 bases, with 19 bases lying between them. CDR3 sequence (DNA): TGTGCCAGCAGTGCCACGGGAGGGGGAGGCGGCACTGAAGCTTTCTTT. It encodes CASSATGGGGGTEAFF.